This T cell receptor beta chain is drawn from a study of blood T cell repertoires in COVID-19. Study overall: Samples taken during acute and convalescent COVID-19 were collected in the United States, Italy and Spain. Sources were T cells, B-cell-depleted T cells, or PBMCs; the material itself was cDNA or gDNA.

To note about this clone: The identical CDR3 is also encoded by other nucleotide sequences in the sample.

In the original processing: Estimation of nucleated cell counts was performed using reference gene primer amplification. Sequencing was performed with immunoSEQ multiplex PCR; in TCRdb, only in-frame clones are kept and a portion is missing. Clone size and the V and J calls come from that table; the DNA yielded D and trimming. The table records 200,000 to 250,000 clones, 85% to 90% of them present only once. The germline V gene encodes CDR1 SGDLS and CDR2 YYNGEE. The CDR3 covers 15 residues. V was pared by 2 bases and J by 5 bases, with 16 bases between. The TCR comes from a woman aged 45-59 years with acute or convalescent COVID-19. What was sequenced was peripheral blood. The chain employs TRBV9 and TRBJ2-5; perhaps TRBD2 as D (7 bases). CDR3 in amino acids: CASSVAWGGGETQYF. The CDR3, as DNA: TGTGCCAGCAGCGTCGCGTGGGGGGGCGGGGAGACCCAGTACTTC. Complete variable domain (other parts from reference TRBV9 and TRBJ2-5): DSGVTQTPKHLITATGQRVTLRCSPRSGDLSVYWYQQSLDQGLQFLIQYYNGEERAKGNILERFSAQQFPDLHSELNLSSLELGDSALYFCASSVAWGGGETQYFGPGTRLLVL.